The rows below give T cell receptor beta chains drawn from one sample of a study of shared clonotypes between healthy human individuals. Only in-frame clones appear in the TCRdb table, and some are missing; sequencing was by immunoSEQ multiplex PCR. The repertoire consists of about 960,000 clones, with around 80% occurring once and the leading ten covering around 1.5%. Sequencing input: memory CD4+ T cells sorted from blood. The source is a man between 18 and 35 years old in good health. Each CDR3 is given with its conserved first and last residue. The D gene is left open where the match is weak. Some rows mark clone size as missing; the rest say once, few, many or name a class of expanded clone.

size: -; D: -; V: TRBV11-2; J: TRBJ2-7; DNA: TGTGCCAGCAGCTTAATTCCCTCCAACTCCTACGAGCAGTACTTC; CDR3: CASSLIPSNSYEQYF
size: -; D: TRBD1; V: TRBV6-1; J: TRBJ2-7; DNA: TGTGCCTCTAGGAAGGGACAGGGGTACGAGCAGTACTTC; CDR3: CASRKGQGYEQYF
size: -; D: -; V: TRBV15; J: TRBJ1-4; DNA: TGTGCCACCAGCAGAGTTTTCCTATCGACGGGGGACGGGAAGGAACTGTTTTTT; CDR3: CATSRVFLSTGDGKELFF
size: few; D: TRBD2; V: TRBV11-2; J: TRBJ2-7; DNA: TGTGCCAGCAGCCCTGACCTAGCGGCTTTCTACGAGCAGTACTTC; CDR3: CASSPDLAAFYEQYF
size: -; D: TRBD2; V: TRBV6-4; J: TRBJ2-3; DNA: TGTGCCAGCAGTGTCGAGCGGGGGGGCATAGATACGCAGTATTTT; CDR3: CASSVERGGIDTQYF
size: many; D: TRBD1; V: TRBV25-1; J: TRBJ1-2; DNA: TGTGCCAGCAGTGAAATAGGGGACAGGGGGAAAGGCTACACCTTC; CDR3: CASSEIGDRGKGYTF
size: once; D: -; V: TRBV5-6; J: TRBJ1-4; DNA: TGTGCCAGCAGCTTGGAGGTCCCGAGGGAAAAACTGTTTTTT; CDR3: CASSLEVPREKLFF
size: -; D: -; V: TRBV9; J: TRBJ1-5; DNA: TGTGCCAGCAAATTTAGCAATCAGCCCCAGCATTTT; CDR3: CASKFSNQPQHF
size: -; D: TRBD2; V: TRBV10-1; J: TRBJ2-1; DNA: TGCGCCAGCAGCGACGGACTAGCGGGGGCCTCGGGGAATGAGCAGTTCTTC; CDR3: CASSDGLAGASGNEQFF
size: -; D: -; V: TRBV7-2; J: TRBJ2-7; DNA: TGTGCCAGCAGCCCAGCTAGGGGGAGGGCCGCTTACGAGCAGTACTTC; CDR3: CASSPARGRAAYEQYF
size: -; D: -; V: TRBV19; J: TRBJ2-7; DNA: TGTGCCAGTAGAAGTCGTGGCGGATCCTACGAGCAGTACTTC; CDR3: CASRSRGGSYEQYF
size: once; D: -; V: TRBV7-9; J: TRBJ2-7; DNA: TGTGCCAGCAGCTTAGGTCCGGGCTCGGGAGAGCAGTACTTC; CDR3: CASSLGPGSGEQYF
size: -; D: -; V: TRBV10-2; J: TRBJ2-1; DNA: TGCGCCAGCAACGGATACGGGACATCGGATGAGCAGTTCTTC; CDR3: CASNGYGTSDEQFF
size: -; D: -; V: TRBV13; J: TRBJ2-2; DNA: TGTGCCAGCAGCCTCCAGACAGTGAACACCGGGGAGCTGTTTTTT; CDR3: CASSLQTVNTGELFF
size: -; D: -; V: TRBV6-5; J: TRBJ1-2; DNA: TGTGCCAGCAGAAAGACAGGAAACTATGGCTACACCTTC; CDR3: CASRKTGNYGYTF
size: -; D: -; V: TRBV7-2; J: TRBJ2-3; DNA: TGTGCCAGCAGCCTAGGCGTCGGTCTGGGCAAGGGCACAGATACGCAGTATTTT; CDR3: CASSLGVGLGKGTDTQYF
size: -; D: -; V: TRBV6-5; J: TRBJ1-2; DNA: TGTGCCAGCAGTCGCAATGGCTACACCTTC; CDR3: CASSRNGYTF
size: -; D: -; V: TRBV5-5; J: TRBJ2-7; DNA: TGTGCCAGCAGCTTGAAAGGGGACTACGAGCAGTACTTC; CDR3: CASSLKGDYEQYF